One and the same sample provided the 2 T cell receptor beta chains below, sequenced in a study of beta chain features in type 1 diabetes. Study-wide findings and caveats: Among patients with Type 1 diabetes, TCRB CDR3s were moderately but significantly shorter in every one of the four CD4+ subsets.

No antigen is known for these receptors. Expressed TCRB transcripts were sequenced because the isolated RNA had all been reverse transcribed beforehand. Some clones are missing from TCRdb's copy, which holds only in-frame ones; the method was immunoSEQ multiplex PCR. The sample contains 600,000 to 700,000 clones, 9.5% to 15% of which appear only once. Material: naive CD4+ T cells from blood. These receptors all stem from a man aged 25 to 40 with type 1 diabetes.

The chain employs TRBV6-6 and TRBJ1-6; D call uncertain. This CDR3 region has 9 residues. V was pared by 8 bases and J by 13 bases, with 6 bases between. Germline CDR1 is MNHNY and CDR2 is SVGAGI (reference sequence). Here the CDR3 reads CASFPPLHF. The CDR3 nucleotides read TGTGCCAGCTTCCCCCCCCTCCACTTT.

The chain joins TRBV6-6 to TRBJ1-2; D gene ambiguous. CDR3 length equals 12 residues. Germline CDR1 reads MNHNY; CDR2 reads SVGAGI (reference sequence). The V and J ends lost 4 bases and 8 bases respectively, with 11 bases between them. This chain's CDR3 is CASSSPAGGYTF. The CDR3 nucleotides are TGTGCCAGCAGTTCTCCAGCAGGCGGCTACACCTTC.